The 16 T cell receptor beta chains given below trace back to one sample, sequenced in a study of beta chain features in type 1 diabetes. Expressed TCRB transcripts were sequenced because the entire RNA isolate underwent reverse transcription. The data were produced by immunoSEQ multiplex PCR, yet TCRdb's version contains in-frame clones alone and is incomplete. Of fewer than 150,000 clones in the sample, 6.9% were seen once. Sequences were obtained from central memory CD4+ T cells from blood. The receptors originated from a woman aged 25 to 45 in good health.

The rearrangement joins TRBV27 to TRBJ2-1; 10 nucleotides align to TRBD2. Germline lookup yields CDR1 MNHEY and CDR2 SMNVEV (reference sequence). Trimming at V came to 2 bases and at J to 4 bases, leaving 11 bases not matched to a gene. The CDR3 runs 18 residues. CDR3 DNA sequence: TGTGCCAGCAGTTTAAGAGGGAGCGGGAGGGCCGGATACAATGAGCAGTTCTTC. It specifies CASSLRGSGRAGYNEQFF.

This clone has only a few counts. V is TRBV6-6 and J is TRBJ1-4; unclear D gene. V dropped 0 bases and J dropped 6 bases, with 2 bases sitting between them. This CDR3 comprises 12 residues. Per the germline V gene, CDR1 is MNHNY and CDR2 is SVGAGI (reference sequence). In nucleotides, the CDR3 is TGTGCCAGCAGTTACTCCGATGAAAAACTGTTTTTT. This sequence encodes CASSYSDEKLFF.

This clone was detected only a few times. The chain recombines TRBV9 with TRBJ2-3, with D uncertain. The length of the CDR3 is 15 residues. V was pared by 0 bases and J by 2 bases, with 10 bases between. The germline CDR1 and CDR2 sequences are SGDLS and YYNGEE. CDR3 amino acids: CASSVDSSHTDTQYF. CDR3 DNA sequence: TGTGCCAGCAGCGTAGATAGCAGTCACACAGATACGCAGTATTTT. The variable domain in full, with the rest retrieved from reference TRBV9 and TRBJ2-3, is DSGVTQTPKHLITATGQRVTLRCSPRSGDLSVYWYQQSLDQGLQFLIQYYNGEERAKGNILERFSAQQFPDLHSELNLSSLELGDSALYFCASSVDSSHTDTQYFGPGTRLTVL.

This chain joins TRBV27 and TRBJ2-1, with D possibly being TRBD2 (6 bases). V was trimmed by 6 bases and J by 6 bases, leaving 12 bases between them. The CDR3 covers 13 residues. In germline, CDR1 is MNHEY, CDR2 SMNVEV (reference sequence). The CDR3 DNA sequence: TGTGCCAGCAGGCGACTAGGTCTCAATGAGCAGTTCTTC. It specifies CASRRLGLNEQFF.

The sample holds many counts of this clone. The CDR3: CASTLRGPGANVLTF. DNA for the CDR3: TGTGCCAGCACCCTCAGGGGGCCCGGGGCCAACGTCCTGACTTTC. The chain recombines TRBV28 with TRBJ2-6, with 8 bases aligning to TRBD1. There are 15 residues in the CDR3. Per the germline V gene, CDR1 is MDHEN and CDR2 is SYDVKM. The J segment lost 4 bases and the V segment lost 7 bases, leaving 6 bases of the junction unmatched. Full variable domain (outside the CDR3, taken from reference TRBV28 and TRBJ2-6): DVKVTQSSRYLVKRTGEKVFLECVQDMDHENMFWYRQDPGLGLRLIYFSYDVKMKEKGDIPEGYSVSREKKERFSLILESASTNQTSMYLCASTLRGPGANVLTFGAGSRLTVL.

The table lists this clone with many counts. The rearrangement links TRBV29-1 to TRBJ1-5; 7 bases fit TRBD1. This CDR3 has 12 residues. After removal of 5 bases from V and 7 bases from J, the junction contained 5 bases not matched to a gene. CDR1 SQVTM and CDR2 ANQGSEA come from the germline V gene. The CDR3 nucleotides are TGCAGCGTTCGACAGGGAAACCAGCCCCAGCATTTT. It codes for CSVRQGNQPQHF.

J is TRBJ2-3 and V is TRBV4-2; 12 bases are a match to TRBD2. The CDR3 consists of 16 residues. Germline V gene sequence: CDR1 LGHNA, CDR2 YNFKEQ. V lost 1 base, J lost 2 bases, and 1 base stayed unmatched. In DNA form, the CDR3 reads TGTGCCAGCAGCCAAGGGACTAGCGGGGACACAGATACGCAGTATTTT. Translated, it gives CASSQGTSGDTDTQYF.

This clone was counted only a few times. This chain joins TRBV14 and TRBJ2-7, with 11 bases fitting TRBD2. The V gene end was trimmed by 2 bases and the J gene end by 4 bases; junction bases not matched to a gene: 4. The CDR3 has 15 amino acids. The germline V gene encodes CDR1 SGHDN and CDR2 FVKESK. The CDR3 reads CASSQRTSGFYEQYF. The CDR3 DNA is TGTGCCAGCAGCCAACGGACTAGCGGGTTTTACGAGCAGTACTTC.

This clone has just a few counts. The chain combines TRBV4-3 with TRBJ1-2; TRBD1 matches 9 bases. Germline V gene lookup returns CDR1 LGHNA and CDR2 YSLEER. The CDR3 length is 16 residues. With 0 bases clipped from V and 8 bases from J, the junction kept 10 bases outside the gene matches. CDR3 sequence reads: CASSQDGGQGSEGYTF. As DNA, the CDR3 is TGCGCCAGCAGCCAAGATGGGGGACAGGGTTCGGAGGGCTACACCTTC.

This clone was picked up a small number of times. The genes are TRBV6-4 and TRBJ1-2, with 7 bases that match TRBD1. Germline assignment: CDR1 MRHNA and CDR2 SNTAGT. This CDR3 spans 13 amino acids. J lost 4 bases, V lost 2 bases, and 1 base had no gene match. The CDR3 DNA reads TGTGCCAGCAGTGACCGGGACAGCTATGGCTACACCTTC. It translates to CASSDRDSYGYTF.

This clone turned up a few times. This chain connects TRBV11-2 to TRBJ2-2, with D possibly matching TRBD2 (6 bases). Trimming took off 5 bases at V and 1 base at J, with 8 bases between the two ends. CDR1 SGHAT and CDR2 FQNNGV come from the germline V gene. CDR3 length: 14 residues. The CDR3 sequence is CASSPGVNTGELFF. CDR3 nucleotides: TGTGCCAGCAGCCCGGGGGTGAACACCGGGGAGCTGTTTTTT.

In this sample, this clone turned up a few times. The chain carries TRBV7-2 and TRBJ2-5; TRBD1 matches 9 bases. The V gene's germline CDR1 is SGHTA and CDR2 FQGNSA. V shed 4 bases and J 4 bases; nucleotides not matched to a gene: 1. This CDR3 has 13 residues. This CDR3 is CASSSDRGETQYF. For the CDR3, the DNA is TGTGCCAGCAGCTCGGACAGGGGAGAGACCCAGTACTTC.

In this sample, this clone turned up a few times. The V gene is TRBV6-1, the J gene TRBJ1-1; 8 bases match TRBD1. The CDR3 is made up of 15 amino acids. V trimming: 3 bases; J trimming: 1 base; junction bases outside the gene matches: 4. Germline V gene data show CDR1 as MNHNS and CDR2 as SASEGT. This chain's CDR3 is CASSDLGTGNTEAFF. The CDR3 nucleotides are TGTGCCAGCAGTGATCTAGGGACAGGGAACACTGAAGCTTTCTTT.

This clone was observed a handful of times. This chain uses TRBV7-2 with TRBJ2-7, with no clear D. The CDR3 has 14 amino acids. Germline values: CDR1 SGHTA, CDR2 FQGNSA. V lost 2 bases, J lost 1 base, and 9 bases lay in between. The CDR3 DNA reads TGTGCCAGCAGCTTACAACTGAGGTCCTACGAGCAGTACTTC. This codes for CASSLQLRSYEQYF.

The chain couples TRBV7-6 to TRBJ2-4, with 10 bases identical to TRBD2. From germline, CDR1 is SGHVS and CDR2 FNYEAQ. Trimming took 8 bases from V and 6 from J; bases not matched to a gene: 7. This CDR3 has 14 amino acids. This CDR3 reads CASGSGRAPNIQYF. The CDR3 DNA reads TGTGCCAGCGGGAGCGGGAGGGCCCCAAACATTCAGTACTTC.

The chain couples TRBV25-1 to TRBJ1-3; D remains ambiguous. Germline V gives CDR1 MGHDK, CDR2 SYGVNS. The CDR3 contains 14 residues. The germline V and J ends were trimmed by 3 bases and 4 bases, with 10 bases remaining between them. CDR3 protein: CASSDHGGGNTIYF. The DNA of the CDR3 is TGTGCCAGCAGTGATCATGGCGGAGGAAACACCATATATTTT.